What follows are 26 T cell receptor beta chains derived from one specimen sequenced in a study of PD-L1 blockade in urothelial cancer (dated by TCRdb to about 2017). Libraries were made using the immunoSEQ multiplex PCR assay. Drawn from immuneACCESS, this table holds only the in-frame rearrangements with V and J called that TCRdb kept. Clones are partly lost; checked studies trace under half to an unresolved V gene and leave the rest unexplained. Here the sample has under 60,000 clones; about 86% occur a single time. About 10% of the sample rests with the top ten. The sample's time point label is to be understood as: peripheral blood 6 weeks after treatment start. This sample comprised PBMCs, obtained around atezolizumab (anti-PD-L1) treatment. The receptors originated from a man aged 55-75 years with urothelial cancer.

In DNA form, the CDR3 reads TGTGCCACCCGAGTAGCCGGGGCCAACGTCCTGACTTTC. It codes for CATRVAGANVLTF. The chain uses TRBV28 and TRBJ2-6; D is unclear. There are 13 residues in the CDR3. Germline CDR1 is MDHEN and CDR2 is SYDVKM. The ends were cut back, 10 bases at V and 4 bases at J, with 11 bases in the middle.

The genes are TRBV2 and TRBJ1-1; TRBD1 matches 8 bases. The CDR3 is 15 amino acids. CDR1 and CDR2 (germline): SNHLY, FYNNEI. J was trimmed by 5 bases and V by 0 bases; bases with no gene match: 5. The CDR3 bases are TGTGCCAGCAGTGAAGCGCGTACAGGGGGAACTGAAGCTTTCTTT. This gives the protein CASSEARTGGTEAFF.

The V and J genes are TRBV11-2 and TRBJ1-6; D is ambiguous. Germline CDR1 is SGHAT and CDR2 is FQNNGV. The V and J ends lost 3 bases and 0 bases respectively, with 12 bases between them. The CDR3 spans 17 residues. The CDR3 DNA follows: TGTGCCAGCAGCTTTGGCCTCCGGGGCTCCTATAATTCACCCCTCCACTTT. Its translation is CASSFGLRGSYNSPLHF. The whole variable domain, remainder taken from reference TRBV11-2 and TRBJ1-6, is EAGVAQSPRYKIIEKRQSVAFWCNPISGHATLYWYQQILGQGPKLLIQFQNNGVVDDSQLPKDRFSAERLKGVDSTLKIQPAKLEDSAVYLCASSFGLRGSYNSPLHFGNGTRLTVT.

This rearrangement joins TRBV6-5 to TRBJ2-7; D not resolved. V dropped 2 bases and J dropped 3 bases, with 11 bases sitting between them. There are 14 residues in the CDR3. CDR1 is MNHEY and CDR2 is SVGAGI in the germline V gene. The CDR3 region has the DNA TGTGCCAGCAGTTACAACCAACAGTTCTACGAGCAGTACTTC. Translation: CASSYNQQFYEQYF.

The V gene is TRBV5-4, the J gene TRBJ2-5, with 7 bases fitting TRBD1. The CDR3 consists of 14 residues. CDR1 and CDR2 from the germline V gene are SGHNT and YYREEE (reference sequence). The V gene end was trimmed by 3 bases and the J gene end by 3 bases; junction bases not matched to a gene: 5. CDR3 bases: TGTGCCAGCAGCTCAAGGACAGGAGAAGAGACCCAGTACTTC. Residues: CASSSRTGEETQYF.

This rearrangement joins TRBV10-3 to TRBJ2-5, with a possible D match to TRBD2 (7 bases). The CDR3 is 16 amino acids. V was shortened by 4 bases and J by 5 bases, with 20 bases between the two germline ends. The germline V gene encodes CDR1 ENHRY and CDR2 SYGVKD. For the CDR3, the DNA is TGTGCCATCAGTGGGACCGGGGGCGGGGGCGACGAGACCCAGTACTTC. Its translation: CAISGTGGGGDETQYF.

The V call is TRBV7-2, the J call TRBJ1-6; D call uncertain. Germline V gives CDR1 SGHTA, CDR2 FQGNSA. This CDR3 region has 16 residues. V was clipped by 3 bases and J by 0 bases, with 9 bases between them. The DNA for the CDR3 is TGTGCCAGCAGCTTTCGACGGAGCTCCTATAATTCACCCCTCCACTTT. Residues: CASSFRRSSYNSPLHF.

This clone was counted a few times. This rearrangement joins TRBV7-9 to TRBJ2-7, with 10 bases aligning to TRBD1. CDR3 length equals 14 residues. Germline V gives CDR1 SEHNR, CDR2 FQNEAQ (reference sequence). Germline trimming cut 5 bases from V and 4 bases from J; bases unmatched to any gene: 5. The CDR3 nucleotides are TGTGCCAGCAGCGAAGACAGGGGGCATTACGAGCAGTACTTC. Translating gives CASSEDRGHYEQYF.

The chain recombines TRBV6-6 with TRBJ1-4; 7 bases line up with TRBD1. CDR3 length: 13 residues. Losses at the gene ends were 2 bases for V and 7 bases for J; bases not matched to a gene: 1. Germline CDR1 MNHNY, CDR2 SVGAGI (reference sequence). This CDR3 reads CASSYGTAEKLFF. CDR3 bases: TGTGCCAGCAGTTACGGGACAGCTGAAAAACTGTTTTTT.

V and J are TRBV30 and TRBJ2-5, with a weak D call TRBD1 (6 bases). CDR3 length: 13 residues. With 5 bases removed from V and 5 bases from J, the gap between germline ends came to 15 bases. Germline V CDR1 and CDR2: GTSNPN, SVGIG (reference sequence). The CDR3 nucleotides are TGTGCCTGGGGGGTGGGGGCTGGCGAGACCCAGTACTTC. This encodes CAWGVGAGETQYF.

Comments on this clone: One end of the junction fails to match germline, which may point to a read error. V gene TRBV5-1 combines with J gene TRBJ1-5, with TRBD1 as a possible D gene (6 bases). CDR1 and CDR2 (germline): SGHRS, YFSETQ. The CDR3 is 15 amino acids. CDR3 sequence reads: CASSLAGDSNQPQHF. The CDR3 DNA reads TGCGCCAGCAGTTTGGCAGGGGATAGCAATCAGCCCCAGCATTTT. Combining the CDR3 with reference TRBV5-1 and TRBJ1-5 gives the whole variable domain KAGVTQTPRYLIKTRGQQVTLSCSPISGHRSVSWYQQTPGQGLQFLFEYFSETQRNKGNFPGRFSGRQFSNSRSEMNVSTLELGDSALYLCASSLAGDSNQPQHFGDGTRLSIL.

V is TRBV9 and J is TRBJ1-1; 7 bases map to TRBD1. The CDR3 loop spans 17 amino acids. Germline V gene sequence: CDR1 SGDLS, CDR2 YYNGEE. The V segment lost 2 bases and the J segment 4 bases; nucleotides outside the gene matches: 14. Written as DNA, the CDR3 is TGTGCCAGCAGCGTCGGGGGATTGACAGGGTTAGGCACTGAAGCTTTCTTT. This sequence encodes CASSVGGLTGLGTEAFF.

The J gene is TRBJ1-5, the V gene TRBV5-8, with D possibly TRBD1 on 6 matching bases. The CDR3 is made up of 16 amino acids. V lost 0 bases and J lost 9, with 19 bases in between. Germline values: CDR1 SGHTS, CDR2 YDEGEE. CDR3 coding DNA: TGTGCCAGCAGCTTGGACCGGGACACCCATGTCAGGCCCCAGCATTTT. Amino acids: CASSLDRDTHVRPQHF.

The gene calls are TRBV20-1 and TRBJ2-5; possible D gene TRBD2, 5 bases. CDR3 length: 11 residues. CDR1 is DFQATT and CDR2 is SNEGSKA in the germline V gene (reference sequence). With 2 bases removed from V and 5 bases from J, the gap between germline ends came to 6 bases. CDR3 in DNA: TGCAGTGCTAGAACGGGGGAGACCCAGTACTTC. Protein: CSARTGETQYF.

In its sample, this clone was seen a few times. The chain combines TRBV10-2 with TRBJ1-4; a possible D gene is TRBD1 (5 bases). CDR1 is WSHSY, CDR2 SAAADI, per germline. The length of the CDR3 is 13 residues. V lost 7 bases and J 3 bases, leaving 9 bases between the germline ends. CDR3 protein: CASMRGSNEKLFF. The CDR3 region has the DNA TGCGCCAGCATGCGGGGCTCTAATGAAAAACTGTTTTTT.

The genes are TRBV30 and TRBJ2-1; D may be TRBD1 (6 bases). This CDR3 has 14 amino acids. V shed 4 bases and J shed 6 bases, with 16 bases lying between them. Germline CDR1 reads GTSNPN; CDR2 reads SVGIG (reference sequence). The CDR3 region has the DNA TGTGCCTGGAAGCGAGGGGGTGTTTTCAATGAGCAGTTCTTC. This sequence encodes CAWKRGGVFNEQFF.

The chain joins TRBV5-8 to TRBJ1-4; D uncertain. Germline CDR1 reads SGHTS; CDR2 reads YDEGEE. V lost 1 base and J 7 bases, leaving 8 bases between the germline ends. This CDR3 contains 13 residues. For the CDR3, the DNA is TGTGCCAGCAGCTTGTGGGGAGGTGAAAAACTGTTTTTT. Amino acids: CASSLWGGEKLFF.

As DNA, the CDR3 is TGTGCCAGCATAGTGGGGGGGCGTTGGGAGACCCAGTACTTC. Protein sequence: CASIVGGRWETQYF. V gene TRBV5-6 combines with J gene TRBJ2-5; D perhaps matches TRBD2 (7 bases). V was trimmed by 6 bases and J by 5 bases, leaving 17 bases between them. CDR1 is SGHDT, CDR2 YYEEEE, per germline. The CDR3 extends over 14 amino acids. Combining the CDR3 with reference TRBV5-6 and TRBJ2-5 gives the whole variable domain DAGVTQSPTHLIKTRGQQVTLRCSPKSGHDTVSWYQQALGQGPQFIFQYYEEEERQRGNFPDRFSGHQFPNYSSELNVNALLLGDSALYLCASIVGGRWETQYFGPGTRLLVL.

The V call is TRBV19, the J call TRBJ1-2; 8 nucleotides agree with TRBD1. V was clipped by 5 bases and J by 5 bases; unmatched bases: 13. CDR3 length: 16 amino acids. Per the germline V gene, CDR1 is LNHDA and CDR2 is SQIVND (reference sequence). CDR3 protein: CASSPQGAAVRYGYTF. The CDR3 DNA reads as TGTGCCAGTAGTCCTCAGGGGGCGGCGGTAAGATATGGCTACACCTTC.

The chain has TRBV27 and TRBJ1-2, with 8 bases identical to TRBD1. V gave up 6 bases and J gave up 5 bases; unmatched junction bases: 14. The CDR3 is 16 amino acids. Germline assignment: CDR1 MNHEY and CDR2 SMNVEV (reference sequence). The CDR3 region is CASRIGSKDREYGYTF. Written as DNA, the CDR3 is TGTGCCAGCAGGATCGGATCAAAGGACAGGGAGTATGGCTACACCTTC.

This rearrangement joins TRBV19 to TRBJ1-5; TRBD1 might be the D (6 bases). V was clipped by 6 bases and J by 0 bases, with 12 bases between them. Germline-derived CDR1 and CDR2 are LNHDA and SQIVND (reference sequence). CDR3 length: 15 amino acids. In DNA form, the CDR3 reads TGTGCCAGTAGATACGACAGGTATAGCAATCAGCCCCAGCATTTT. Its protein is CASRYDRYSNQPQHF. The whole variable domain, remainder taken from reference TRBV19 and TRBJ1-5, is DGGITQSPKYLFRKEGQNVTLSCEQNLNHDAMYWYRQDPGQGLRLIYYSQIVNDFQKGDIAEGYSVSREKKESFPLTVTSAQKNPTAFYLCASRYDRYSNQPQHFGDGTRLSIL.

This chain connects TRBV7-6 to TRBJ2-7; D perhaps matches TRBD2 (6 bases). The germline CDR1 and CDR2 sequences are SGHVS and FNYEAQ. The CDR3 extends over 14 amino acids. Trimming left V 8 bases short and J 4 bases short, with 18 bases between. CDR3 nucleotide sequence: TGTGCCAGCGCGGCCAGCGGAGGGTCGTACGAGCAGTACTTC. Protein: CASAASGGSYEQYF.

The chain carries TRBV6-5 and TRBJ1-5; D uncertain. V lost 0 bases and J 2 bases, leaving 5 bases between the germline ends. Germline V gene lookup returns CDR1 MNHEY and CDR2 SVGAGI. The CDR3 length is 14 residues. DNA of the CDR3: TGTGCCAGCAGTTACTCCGGGGGCAATCAGCCCCAGCATTTT. Its translation: CASSYSGGNQPQHF.

The CDR3, as DNA: TGTGCCTGGAAGAATAGGGGGTTTTATGGCTACACCTTC. Protein: CAWKNRGFYGYTF. The chain links TRBV30 to TRBJ1-2; D perhaps matches TRBD1 (6 bases). Trimming stripped 4 bases from V and 5 bases from J, with 14 bases between. Germline V gene sequence: CDR1 GTSNPN, CDR2 SVGIG (reference sequence). This CDR3 is built from 13 residues.

The gene calls are TRBV7-9 and TRBJ1-4; 9 nucleotides agree with TRBD1. The CDR3 is made up of 16 amino acids. Trimming at V came to 5 bases and at J to 8 bases, leaving 12 bases not matched to a gene. Germline CDR1 SEHNR, CDR2 FQNEAQ (reference sequence). CDR3 bases: TGTGCCAGCAGCCCGGACAGGGGAAGAGGGGAGGAAAAACTGTTTTTT. Translation gives CASSPDRGRGEEKLFF.

This chain links TRBV6-1 with TRBJ1-6; D ambiguous. The CDR3 is 14 amino acids. Trimming removed 3 bases at V and 8 bases at J, with 11 bases between. The germline CDR1 and CDR2 sequences are MNHNS and SASEGT. DNA of the CDR3: TGTGCCAGCAGTGAGATGTACAGAGATTCACCCCTCCACTTT. Its translation is CASSEMYRDSPLHF.